The rows below give T cell receptor beta chains drawn from one sample of a study of Ad26.COV2.S vaccination and SARS-CoV-2 variants. The protocol was immunoSEQ multiplex PCR, while the TCRdb copy is restricted to in-frame clones and leaves out a portion. Among around 450,000 clones listed, about 89% were seen once. The sequenced sample was peripheral blood, obtained in a trial of Ad26.COV2.S vaccine versus placebo. These receptor sequences come from a person aged 18-65 years who received the Ad26.COV2.S COVID-19 vaccine or a placebo. The CDR3 runs from the conserved cysteine through the conserved F or W. Clone size, where shown, is once, few, many, or a class for clones that have expanded.

j_call clone_size v_call cdr3_aa
TRBJ1-2 . TRBV30 CAWRGLADYGYTF
TRBJ2-4 . TRBV3-1/TRBV3-2 CASSATGVADIQYF
TRBJ2-1 . TRBV7-9 CASSSDTGEQFF
TRBJ2-1 . TRBV11-2 CASSLVSGTYNEQFF
TRBJ2-7 once TRBV7-8 CASSLDRAGSIPGPYEQYF
TRBJ2-7 . TRBV6-2/TRBV6-3 CASSYTSGRPTYEQYF
TRBJ1-6 . TRBV10-3 CAISESSGVGDSPLHF
TRBJ2-7 . TRBV28 CASRKGQTYEQYF
TRBJ1-1 few TRBV6-6 CASSVGRGVTEAFF
TRBJ2-3 . TRBV4-1 CASSRVQRTSTDTQYF
TRBJ2-1 once TRBV7-2 CASSRGVGARNEQFF
TRBJ2-7 . TRBV7-2 CASSLIVSYEQYF
TRBJ1-6 . TRBV6-1 CASSEPSRYSPLHF
TRBJ2-3 once TRBV7-3 CASSLSGRQGPDTQYF
TRBJ1-4 . TRBV4-1 CASSNPGHRNEKLFF
TRBJ1-5 . TRBV4-1 CASSQDGGPQHF
TRBJ2-7 . TRBV12-3/TRBV12-4 CASSLLKEEQYF
TRBJ1-5 . TRBV15 CATSRGSSNQPQHF
TRBJ2-1 . TRBV9 CASSVTTSTYNEQFF
TRBJ1-1 . TRBV19 CASRGELMNTEAFF
TRBJ1-1 . TRBV5-6 CASSLGGNTEAFF
TRBJ2-6 . TRBV5-6 CASSFPSDSPSGANVLTF
TRBJ1-1 . TRBV29-1 CSVRGRMNTEAFF
TRBJ2-7 . TRBV11-2 CASSYIGWVLSYEQYF
TRBJ1-1 . TRBV27 CASSLATTGGRTEAFF
TRBJ2-1 . TRBV18 CASSLPGGLDEQFF
TRBJ2-1 . TRBV14 CASSRHRLGLAGSSYNEQFF
TRBJ2-1 . TRBV6-4 CASSADASTSVYEQFF
TRBJ1-1 . TRBV4-2 CASSQDLMGTSNTEAFF
TRBJ2-3 . TRBV5-6 CASSLGRSDTQYF
TRBJ2-2 . TRBV3-1/TRBV3-2 CASSRGQGVTGELFF
TRBJ1-1 . TRBV19 CASSIDDRGSTEAFF
TRBJ2-1 once TRBV9 CASSPSGGRAWRFF
TRBJ2-7 . TRBV15 CATSRGDSSYEQYF
TRBJ1-2 . TRBV7-9 CASSAPPGQNYGYTF
TRBJ2-5 . TRBV2 CASVRAETQYF
TRBJ2-7 . TRBV4-1 CASSQPLRGYEQYF
TRBJ2-5 . TRBV27 CASSSGTELLETQYF
TRBJ1-2 . TRBV27 CASSLSGGGASNTF
TRBJ2-3 once TRBV6-8 CASSYSGLATDTQYF
TRBJ2-2 . TRBV2 CASRGGPSNTGELFF
TRBJ1-2 . TRBV6-5 CASSYGGTYTF
TRBJ2-1 . TRBV13 CASSPAPGHGGSYNEQFF
TRBJ1-1 . TRBV5-1 CASSLLTKTGAEAFF
TRBJ2-1 once TRBV29-1 CSVDGEGANNEQFF
TRBJ1-5 . TRBV12-3/TRBV12-4 CASSFGVEQPQHF
TRBJ1-2 . TRBV25-1 CASSGQGQGPYF
TRBJ1-4 . TRBV18 CASSPSSNEKLFF
TRBJ2-3 . TRBV10-3 CAISDIWGTRGTDTQYF
TRBJ2-7 . TRBV11-1 CASSFGRGQGAYEQYF
TRBJ2-1 . TRBV7-6 CASSRTGTARNEQFF
TRBJ1-2 . TRBV20-1 CSARDRDGYTF
TRBJ2-1 . TRBV3-1/TRBV3-2 CASSPSGGGPYNEQFF
TRBJ2-1 . TRBV18 CASSPAGGLYNEQFF
TRBJ2-5 . TRBV7-2 CASSLGFGLETQYF
TRBJ2-7 . TRBV5-1 CASSSGQVGEQYF
TRBJ1-1 . TRBV5-5 CASSKPPGNTEAFF
TRBJ1-2 . TRBV5-6 CASSRQGQIGYTF